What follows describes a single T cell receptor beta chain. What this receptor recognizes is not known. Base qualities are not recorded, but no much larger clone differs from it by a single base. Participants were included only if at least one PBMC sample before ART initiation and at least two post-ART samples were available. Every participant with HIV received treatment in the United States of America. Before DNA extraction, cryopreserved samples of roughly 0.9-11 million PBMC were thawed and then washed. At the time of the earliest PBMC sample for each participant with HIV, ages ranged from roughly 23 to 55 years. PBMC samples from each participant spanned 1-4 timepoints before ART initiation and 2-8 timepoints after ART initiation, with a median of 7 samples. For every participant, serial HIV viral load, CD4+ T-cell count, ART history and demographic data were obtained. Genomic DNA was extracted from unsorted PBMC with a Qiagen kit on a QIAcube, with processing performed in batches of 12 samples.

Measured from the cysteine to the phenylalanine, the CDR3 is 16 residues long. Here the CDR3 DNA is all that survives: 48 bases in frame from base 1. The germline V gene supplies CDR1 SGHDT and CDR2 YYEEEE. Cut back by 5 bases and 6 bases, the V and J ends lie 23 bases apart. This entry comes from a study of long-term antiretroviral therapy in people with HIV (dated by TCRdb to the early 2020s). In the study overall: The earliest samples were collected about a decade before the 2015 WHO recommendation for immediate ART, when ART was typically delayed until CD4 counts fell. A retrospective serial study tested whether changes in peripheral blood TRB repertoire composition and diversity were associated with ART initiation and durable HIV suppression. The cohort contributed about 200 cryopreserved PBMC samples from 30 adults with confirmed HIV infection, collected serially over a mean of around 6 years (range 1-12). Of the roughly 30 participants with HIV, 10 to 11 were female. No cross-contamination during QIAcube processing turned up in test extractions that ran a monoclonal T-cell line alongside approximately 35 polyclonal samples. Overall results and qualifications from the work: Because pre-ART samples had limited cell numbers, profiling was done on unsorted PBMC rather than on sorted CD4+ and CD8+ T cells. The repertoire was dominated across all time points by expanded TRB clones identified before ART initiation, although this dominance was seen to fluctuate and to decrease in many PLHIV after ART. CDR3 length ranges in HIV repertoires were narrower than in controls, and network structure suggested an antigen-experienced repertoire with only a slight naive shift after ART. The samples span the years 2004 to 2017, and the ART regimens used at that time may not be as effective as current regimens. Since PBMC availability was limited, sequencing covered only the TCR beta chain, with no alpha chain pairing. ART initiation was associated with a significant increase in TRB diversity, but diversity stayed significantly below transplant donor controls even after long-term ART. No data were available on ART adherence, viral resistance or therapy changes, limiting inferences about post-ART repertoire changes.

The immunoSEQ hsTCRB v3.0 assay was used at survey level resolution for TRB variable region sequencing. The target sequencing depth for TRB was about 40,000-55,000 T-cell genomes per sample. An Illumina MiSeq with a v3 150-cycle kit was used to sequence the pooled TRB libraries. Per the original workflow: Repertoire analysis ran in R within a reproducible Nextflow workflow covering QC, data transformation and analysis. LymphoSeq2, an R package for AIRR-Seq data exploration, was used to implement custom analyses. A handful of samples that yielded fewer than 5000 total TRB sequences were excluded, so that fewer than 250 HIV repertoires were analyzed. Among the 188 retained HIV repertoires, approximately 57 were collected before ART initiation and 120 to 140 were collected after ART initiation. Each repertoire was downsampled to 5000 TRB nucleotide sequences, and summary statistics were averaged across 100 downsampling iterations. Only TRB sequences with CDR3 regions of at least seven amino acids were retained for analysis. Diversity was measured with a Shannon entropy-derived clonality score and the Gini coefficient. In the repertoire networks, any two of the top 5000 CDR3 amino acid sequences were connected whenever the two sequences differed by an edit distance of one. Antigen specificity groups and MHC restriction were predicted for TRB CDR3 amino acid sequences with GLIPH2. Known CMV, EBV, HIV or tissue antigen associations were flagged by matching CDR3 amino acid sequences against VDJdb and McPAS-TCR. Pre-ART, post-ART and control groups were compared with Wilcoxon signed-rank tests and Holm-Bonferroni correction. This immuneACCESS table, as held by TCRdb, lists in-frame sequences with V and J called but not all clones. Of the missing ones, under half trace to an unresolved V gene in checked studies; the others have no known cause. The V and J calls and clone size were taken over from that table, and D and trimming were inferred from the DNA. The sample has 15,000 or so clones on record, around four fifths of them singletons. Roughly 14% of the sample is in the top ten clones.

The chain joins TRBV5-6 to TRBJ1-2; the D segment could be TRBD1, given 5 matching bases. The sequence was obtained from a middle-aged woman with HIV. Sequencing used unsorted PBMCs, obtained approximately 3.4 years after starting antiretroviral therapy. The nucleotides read TGTGCCAGCAGTCGAGAATCACCCTGGGACTGGGATGGCTACACCTTC. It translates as CASSRESPWDWDGYTF.